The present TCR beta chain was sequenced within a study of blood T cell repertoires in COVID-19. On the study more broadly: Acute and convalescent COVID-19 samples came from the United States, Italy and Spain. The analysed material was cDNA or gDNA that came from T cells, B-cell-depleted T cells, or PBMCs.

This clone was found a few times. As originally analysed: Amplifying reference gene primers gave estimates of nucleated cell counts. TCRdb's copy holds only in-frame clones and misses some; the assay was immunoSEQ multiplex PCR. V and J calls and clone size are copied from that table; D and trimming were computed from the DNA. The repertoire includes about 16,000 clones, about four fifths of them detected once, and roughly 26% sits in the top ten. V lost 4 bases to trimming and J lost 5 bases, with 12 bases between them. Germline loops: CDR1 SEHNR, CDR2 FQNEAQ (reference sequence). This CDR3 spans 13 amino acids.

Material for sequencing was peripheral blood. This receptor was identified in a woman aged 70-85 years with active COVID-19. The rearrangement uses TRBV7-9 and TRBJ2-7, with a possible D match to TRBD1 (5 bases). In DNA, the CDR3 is TGTGCCAGCAGCTCCCTGCTAGGGGACGAGCAGTACTTC. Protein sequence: CASSSLLGDEQYF.